The source of this T cell receptor (beta chain) is a study of beta chain features in type 1 diabetes (dated by TCRdb to between 2018 and 2020). Context from the whole study: Mean age, gender distribution, total cell number and subset yield did not differ between patients and healthy donors. Regulatory and stem cell-like memory subsets were obtained from only 8 patients and roughly 8 healthy donors, while naive and central memory subsets were obtained from all 28 donors. The study compared the TCRB repertoires of sorted circulating CD4+ T cell subsets in recently diagnosed type 1 diabetes patients with those in matched healthy donors. A total of around 110,000,000 sorted cells were examined across all samples, and a strong correlation was observed between cell number per subset and RNA yield.

Each donor gave one peripheral blood draw, about 100 mL on average, collected into heparinised tubes. Using a panel that included CD45RO, CCR7, CD25, CD127, CD95 and CD27, naive, central memory, regulatory and stem cell-like memory CD4+ T cells were sorted on a BD FACSAria II. Every sorted population had a purity above 95%. Right away, PBMCs were isolated by Lymphoprep density gradient centrifugation and were stained directly, with no culture step. Samples were stained and sorted in pairs, with one healthy donor and one patient per experiment, so that batch effects were minimized. The entire amount of isolated RNA was reverse transcribed using the High Capacity cDNA Reverse Transcription Kit, so the sequenced TCRB transcripts were expressed ones. Deep immunoSEQ sequencing was applied to naive, central memory and regulatory T cell samples, giving an average of roughly 3.5 million total reads per sample. Sorted cells were lysed in RLT buffer, and RNA was extracted using DNase-treated RNeasy Micro or Mini kits according to cell number. Each cell subset was processed separately to prevent cross-contamination, with patient and healthy donor samples processed together. The immunoSEQ multiplex PCR was used to amplify TCRB sequences from cDNA, generating 87-bp fragments that spanned the CDR3 region. Sequencing of the amplicons was done on the Illumina HiSeq platform. As for the authors' bioinformatics: Synthetic template baselines were used to correct PCR bias computationally, reads within Hamming distance 2 were collapsed, and singletons that could not be merged were discarded. Reads were aligned to IMGT to assign V, D and J genes, CDR3 length, and insertions or deletions at six rearrangement sites. Clonotype counts were normalized to sorted cell number within each subset before computing true diversity and Gini coefficients with the tcR R package. The overlap coefficient, calculated on TCRB nucleotide sequences, was used to measure repertoire sharing. Out-of-frame TCRB sequences from naive cells were analyzed to stand in for the pre-selection repertoire. As stored in TCRdb, this immuneACCESS dataset retains in-frame rearrangements with V and J assigned. A fraction of the clones does not appear; measured against another copy, unresolved V genes explain less than half of the discrepancy, and the remainder lacks a known reason. V and J calls and clone size are as listed in that table; D and trimming were resolved from the DNA. The sample has about 930,000 clones on record, under 20% of them singletons. Of the sample, about 0.025% is held by the ten largest clones.

To note about this clone: The clone's antigen remains unknown. Base qualities are not provided; no much larger clone lies one nucleotide away.

What the study reported, not specific to this receptor: Type 1 diabetes patients showed a moderate but significant shortening of TCRB CDR3 length in all four CD4+ subsets. At VDJ recombination sites, type 1 diabetes patients had fewer insertions and more deleted nucleotides, which implies abnormalities in thymic rearrangement. Because small numbers of individuals were included in the HLA sub-analyses, any influence of HLA type on TCRB rearrangement was left unresolved. PCR might favor shorter templates, but patient and control samples were amplified and corrected together, so any skew would affect both groups equally. Because cDNA was sequenced instead of genomic DNA, highly expressing activated cells could be over-represented, though the groups showed no difference in activation or CD3 levels. Naive, central memory and regulatory TCRB repertoires appeared more similar among patients than among healthy donors.

V loses 0 bases of germline sequence and J loses 9 bases, and the interval between the two ends is 12 bases. Based on the germline V gene, the CDR1 and CDR2 sequences are KGHSH and LQKENI. From the cysteine up to the phenylalanine, the CDR3 has a length of 14 residues. CDR3 DNA only is kept here, 42 bases in frame from base 1. This clonotype originated in a woman younger than 35 in good health. Specimen: naive CD4+ T cells from blood. The cell subset or site label corresponds to: true naive CD4+ T cells. This receptor chain uses TRBV18 and TRBJ2-1, and TRBD1 may be the D gene, going by 5 matching bases. The nucleotide sequence is given as TGTGCCAGCTCACCACCGCAGGGAAGGAGTGAGCAGTTCTTC. It is translated as CASSPPQGRSEQFF.